Below are 9 T cell receptor beta chains sequenced from a single sample in a study of blood T cell repertoires in COVID-19 (dated by TCRdb to the early 2020s). Library creation used the immunoSEQ multiplex PCR assay. TCRdb mirrors the immuneACCESS table, restricted to in-frame sequences. Some clones are absent from its copies; in checked studies, under half trace to an unresolved V gene, and the reason for the others is unknown. The sample yields 45,000 to 55,000 clones; roughly 88% were counted once. The ten largest clones capture about 3.1% of the sample. Material: peripheral blood. All receptors derive from a human donor in a cohort sampled during active COVID-19.

The rearrangement joins TRBV5-4 to TRBJ2-6; TRBD2 aligns across 7 bases. Germline CDR1 reads SGHNT; CDR2 reads YYREEE (reference sequence). The CDR3 spans 15 residues. Trimming took 4 bases from V and 2 from J; bases not matched to a gene: 3. CDR3 nucleotides: TGTGCCAGCAGCGCCCGGGGGGCTGGGGCCAACGTCCTGACTTTC. Protein sequence: CASSARGAGANVLTF. The full variable domain, with the rest looked up from reference TRBV5-4 and TRBJ2-6, is ETGVTQSPTHLIKTRGQQVTLRCSSQSGHNTVSWYQQALGQGPQFIFQYYREEENGRGNFPPRFSGLQFPNYSSELNVNALELDDSALYLCASSARGAGANVLTFGAGSRLTVL.

The chain carries TRBV19 and TRBJ2-1, with 7 bases identical to TRBD2. The J segment lost 3 bases and the V segment lost 1 base, leaving 6 bases of the junction unmatched. Germline V gene sequence: CDR1 LNHDA, CDR2 SQIVND (reference sequence). This CDR3 is built from 16 residues. CDR3 DNA: TGTGCCAGTAGTATAGTTGCTAGCGGCAACTACAATGAGCAGTTCTTC. This encodes CASSIVASGNYNEQFF.

V usage is TRBV5-6 and J usage is TRBJ2-7; no firm D call. Trimming shortened V by 0 bases and J by 0 bases, and 4 bases separated the two germline ends. This CDR3 contains 13 residues. Germline V gene data show CDR1 as SGHDT and CDR2 as YYEEEE. The CDR3 sequence is CASSLAGSYEQYF. The CDR3 DNA reads TGTGCCAGCAGCTTGGCCGGCTCCTACGAGCAGTACTTC.

The rearrangement joins TRBV6-5 to TRBJ2-1; D might be TRBD1 (5 bases). CDR1 is MNHEY and CDR2 is SVGAGI in the germline V gene. Trimming shortened V by 2 bases and J by 7 bases, and 9 bases separated the two germline ends. This CDR3 has 13 residues. The CDR3 DNA sequence: TGTGCCAGCAGTTACCAGGACAAAAATGAGCAGTTCTTC. Protein sequence: CASSYQDKNEQFF.

The CDR3 region is CSASGWGATNEKLFF. The CDR3 nucleotides read TGCAGTGCTAGTGGGTGGGGGGCAACTAATGAAAAACTGTTTTTT. The rearrangement uses TRBV20-1 and TRBJ1-4; perhaps TRBD1 as D (5 bases). The CDR3 length is 15 residues. Trimming took 3 bases from V and 0 from J, leaving 11 bases between them. Germline values: CDR1 DFQATT, CDR2 SNEGSKA (reference sequence).

The chain recombines TRBV19 with TRBJ1-6; 7 bases align to TRBD1. The length of the CDR3 is 15 residues. J was trimmed by 6 bases and V by 3 bases; bases with no gene match: 5. The germline V gene encodes CDR1 LNHDA and CDR2 SQIVND (reference sequence). CDR3 nucleotide sequence: TGTGCCAGTAGTATCCGAGGGGGCCGTAATTCACCCCTCCACTTT. This gives the protein CASSIRGGRNSPLHF.

The rearrangement joins TRBV5-1 to TRBJ2-1; D unclear. Germline CDR1 is SGHRS and CDR2 is YFSETQ. CDR3 length: 15 amino acids. The ends were cut back, 6 bases at V and 0 bases at J, with 13 bases in the middle. This chain's CDR3 is CASKVARSSYNEQFF. CDR3 in DNA: TGCGCCAGCAAGGTCGCGAGGAGCTCCTACAATGAGCAGTTCTTC.

This sequence joins TRBV7-2 and TRBJ2-1; 11 bases map to TRBD2. V lost 5 bases, J lost 9 bases, and 12 bases stayed unmatched. CDR1 is SGHTA, CDR2 FQGNSA, per germline. The CDR3 sequence is 16 residues long. DNA for the CDR3: TGTGCCAGCAGCCATGGGACTAGCGGTGGGGTGGGTGAGCAGTTCTTC. It encodes CASSHGTSGGVGEQFF.

CDR3 sequence: CASSFLGITQYF. CDR3 in DNA: TGTGCCAGCAGCTTTCTCGGGATTACGCAGTATTTT. V and J are TRBV7-9 and TRBJ2-3; the D gene is possibly TRBD2 (5 bases). Trimming stripped 3 bases from V and 8 bases from J, with 9 bases between. The CDR3 totals 12 residues. CDR1 SEHNR and CDR2 FQNEAQ come from the germline V gene (reference sequence). Drawing the rest from reference TRBV7-9 and TRBJ2-3, the complete variable domain is DTGVSQNPRHKITKRGQNVTFRCDPISEHNRLYWYRQTLGQGPEFLTYFQNEAQLEKSRLLSDRFSAERPKGSFSTLEIQRTEQGDSAMYLCASSFLGITQYFGPGTRLTVL.